The 28 T cell receptor beta chains below were found in one sample sequenced in a study of cytotoxic CD8 clonotypes in ibrutinib-treated CLL (dated by TCRdb to the early 2020s). The library relied on the immunoSEQ multiplex PCR assay. Held by TCRdb, this immuneACCESS table contains in-frame sequences only and omits some clones. Under half of the omission traces to an unresolved V gene where checked; the cause of the rest is unknown. The sample has 270,000 or so clones on record, approximately 76% of them singletons. Jointly, the top ten make up roughly 5.7% of the sample. The time point label, read with the paper, signifies: progressive disease on ibrutinib. The source material was PBMCs, sampled at disease progression, from a patient treated with ibrutinib. The receptors shown here come from a human donor with chronic lymphocytic leukemia.

This clone appeared a few times. The chain links TRBV28 to TRBJ2-1, with TRBD2 matching over 8 bases. CDR1 and CDR2 (germline): MDHEN, SYDVKM. Trimming at V came to 5 bases and at J to 4 bases, leaving 7 bases not matched to a gene. CDR3 length equals 15 residues. The CDR3 protein is CASSTPGLGYNEQFF. As DNA, the CDR3 is TGTGCCAGCAGTACTCCGGGACTAGGGTACAATGAGCAGTTCTTC.

V and J are TRBV5-1 and TRBJ2-2, with D hard to call. The CDR3 is made up of 15 amino acids. Between the trimmed V and J ends, which lost 0 bases and 2 bases, there was a span of 8 bases. Per the germline V gene, CDR1 is SGHRS and CDR2 is YFSETQ. CDR3 loop: CASSLGAANTGELFF. CDR3 nucleotide sequence: TGCGCCAGCAGCTTGGGGGCAGCTAACACCGGGGAGCTGTTTTTT.

CDR3 amino acids: CASSLVQASTDTQYF. Written as DNA, the CDR3 is TGCGCCAGCAGCTTGGTACAGGCCAGCACAGATACGCAGTATTTT. The rearrangement joins TRBV5-1 to TRBJ2-3, with a tentative D call TRBD1 (5 bases). The CDR3 is made up of 15 amino acids. Per germline, CDR1 SGHRS and CDR2 YFSETQ. Trimming left V 0 bases short and J 0 bases short, with 8 bases between.

This clone was recorded once. The CDR3 bases are TGCGCCAGCAGCCAAAGCCCCGGGGGTCTGGGGACGGATGGGTACGAGCAGTACTTC. This sequence encodes CASSQSPGGLGTDGYEQYF. V gene TRBV4-1 combines with J gene TRBJ2-7, with D possibly matching TRBD2 (6 bases). Trimming took off 2 bases at V and 4 bases at J, with 27 bases between the two ends. Germline CDR1 is MGHRA and CDR2 is YSYEKL. This CDR3 comprises 19 residues.

The rearrangement links TRBV5-1 to TRBJ1-2; 11 bases map to TRBD1. From germline, CDR1 is SGHRS and CDR2 YFSETQ. With V trimmed by 2 bases and J by 4 bases, 10 bases remained unmatched. The CDR3 loop spans 17 amino acids. The CDR3 region is CASSLLFSGTGGYGYTF. Here the CDR3 DNA reads TGCGCCAGCAGCTTACTCTTTTCCGGGACAGGGGGCTATGGCTACACCTTC.

This clone was recorded once. This chain uses TRBV7-2 with TRBJ2-7, with D tentatively TRBD2 (5 bases). The V gene lost 5 bases and the J gene lost 4 bases, with 12 bases spanning the gap. This CDR3 spans 13 amino acids. Germline V lookup: CDR1 SGHTA, CDR2 FQGNSA. The chain's CDR3 is CASSLRREYEQYF. CDR3 nucleotide sequence: TGTGCCAGCAGCCTTCGAAGGGAGTACGAGCAGTACTTC.

V gene TRBV6-1 combines with J gene TRBJ2-4, with 11 bases that match TRBD1. After removal of 2 bases from V and 0 bases from J, the junction contained 3 bases not matched to a gene. The CDR3 has 17 residues. Per germline, CDR1 MNHNS and CDR2 SASEGT. The DNA of the CDR3 is TGTGCCAGCAGTGAACCCGGACAGGGGGCAGCCAAAAACATTCAGTACTTC. This translates into CASSEPGQGAAKNIQYF.

J is TRBJ2-2 and V is TRBV10-1; 7 bases match TRBD1. V was clipped by 6 bases and J by 4 bases; unmatched bases: 2. CDR3 size: 13 residues. The V gene's germline CDR1 is WNHNN and CDR2 SYGVQD (reference sequence). The CDR3 region has the DNA TGCGCCAGCAGAAGGGGGCTCACCGGGGAGCTGTTTTTT. Translated: CASRRGLTGELFF.

The chain links TRBV6-6 to TRBJ2-7; D is perhaps TRBD2 (7 bases). Trimming took off 2 bases at V and 2 bases at J, with 10 bases between the two ends. Germline V CDR1 and CDR2: MNHNY, SVGAGI (reference sequence). There are 14 residues in the CDR3. The CDR3 region is CASSYVGGPYEQYF. Here the CDR3 DNA reads TGTGCCAGCAGTTACGTCGGGGGGCCCTACGAGCAGTACTTC.

The rearrangement links TRBV5-6 to TRBJ2-7; 9 bases are a match to TRBD2. The V segment lost 1 base and the J segment 2 bases; nucleotides outside the gene matches: 1. The CDR3 length is 14 residues. Germline V lookup: CDR1 SGHDT, CDR2 YYEEEE. The CDR3 reads CASSLSGGPYEQYF. In DNA, the CDR3 is TGTGCCAGCAGCTTGAGCGGGGGGCCCTACGAGCAGTACTTC.

This rearrangement joins TRBV27 to TRBJ2-7; D is undetermined. The CDR3 runs to 14 residues. Trimming took 5 bases from V and 7 from J, leaving 18 bases between them. In germline, CDR1 is MNHEY, CDR2 SMNVEV (reference sequence). The CDR3 is CASSISARTREQYF. As DNA, the CDR3 is TGTGCCAGCAGTATCTCGGCCCGGACGAGGGAGCAGTACTTC.

The chain employs TRBV6-5 and TRBJ2-3; D could derive from TRBD1 or TRBD2 (5 bases each). The V gene lost 7 bases and the J gene lost 2 bases, with 10 bases spanning the gap. Germline CDR1 and CDR2: MNHEY and SVGAGI. The CDR3 extends over 13 amino acids. CDR3 loop: CASKPGHTDTQYF. The CDR3 DNA reads TGTGCCAGCAAACCGGGGCACACAGATACGCAGTATTTT.

This CDR3 is CASSQRGTSGTSTDTQYF. CDR3 nucleotides: TGCGCCAGCAGCCAACGGGGGACTAGCGGGACTAGCACAGATACGCAGTATTTT. The rearrangement links TRBV4-1 to TRBJ2-3; 13 bases are a match to TRBD2. The V segment lost 2 bases and the J segment 0 bases; nucleotides outside the gene matches: 5. The germline gives CDR1 MGHRA, CDR2 YSYEKL. The CDR3 totals 18 residues.

This clone has only one observation. The chain links TRBV28 to TRBJ2-7, with D maybe TRBD1 (5 bases). This CDR3 spans 12 amino acids. Trimming pared 10 bases from V and 0 bases from J, leaving 10 bases between. Germline V lookup: CDR1 MDHEN, CDR2 SYDVKM. CDR3 nucleotide sequence: TGTGCCACACAACAGGTCTCCTACGAGCAGTACTTC. Amino acid sequence: CATQQVSYEQYF.

This chain connects TRBV7-9 to TRBJ2-7; D call uncertain. Deletions cut 6 bases from V and 5 bases from J, with 8 bases between. The germline CDR1 and CDR2 sequences are SEHNR and FQNEAQ (reference sequence). CDR3 length: 11 amino acids. The CDR3 bases are TGTGCCAGCAGAATAGCCCACGAGCAGTACTTC. Protein: CASRIAHEQYF.

The chain is built from TRBV10-3 and TRBJ2-7; D gene uncertain. Trimming pared 3 bases from V and 2 bases from J, leaving 2 bases between. This CDR3 has 11 residues. The germline V gene has CDR1 ENHRY and CDR2 SYGVKD. CDR3 protein: CAISDTYEQYF. CDR3 coding DNA: TGTGCCATCAGTGATACCTACGAGCAGTACTTC.

The rearrangement joins TRBV29-1 to TRBJ2-7; 12 bases are a match to TRBD2. V shed 6 bases and J 6 bases; nucleotides not matched to a gene: 6. The CDR3 has 13 residues. Looked up from germline, CDR1 is SQVTM and CDR2 is ANQGSEA. CDR3 nucleotides: TGCAGCGTCGGGACTAGCGGGTATGGCGAGCAGTACTTC. This codes for CSVGTSGYGEQYF.

The rearrangement uses TRBV20-1 and TRBJ2-5, with no clear D. V gave up 3 bases and J gave up 1 base, with 3 bases separating them. This CDR3 comprises 11 residues. Looked up from germline, CDR1 is DFQATT and CDR2 is SNEGSKA (reference sequence). The CDR3 DNA sequence: TGCAGTGCTAGGACCCAAGAGACCCAGTACTTC. Protein product: CSARTQETQYF.

For the CDR3, the DNA is TGTGCCAGCAGCTTTCGCAGGGCTGGAAACACCATATATTTT. Translated, it gives CASSFRRAGNTIYF. The chain couples TRBV5-6 to TRBJ1-3, with D maybe TRBD1 (5 bases). The CDR3 contains 14 residues. V lost 2 bases and J 2 bases, leaving 8 bases between the germline ends. Germline-derived CDR1 and CDR2 are SGHDT and YYEEEE.

The J gene is TRBJ1-2, the V gene TRBV5-6, with unresolved D. Trimming took 0 bases from V and 7 from J, leaving 7 bases between them. Per the germline V gene, CDR1 is SGHDT and CDR2 is YYEEEE. The CDR3 has 12 residues. CDR3 bases: TGTGCCAGCAGCTTGGACAGAGGTGGCTACACCTTC. Its translation is CASSLDRGGYTF. The whole variable domain, filled in from reference TRBV5-6 and TRBJ1-2, reads DAGVTQSPTHLIKTRGQQVTLRCSPKSGHDTVSWYQQALGQGPQFIFQYYEEEERQRGNFPDRFSGHQFPNYSSELNVNALLLGDSALYLCASSLDRGGYTFGSGTRLTVV.

The chain uses TRBV2 and TRBJ2-2; the D gene is possibly TRBD1 (5 bases). Germline V gene lookup returns CDR1 SNHLY and CDR2 FYNNEI. V gave up 8 bases and J gave up 6 bases, with 13 bases separating them. The CDR3 has 13 amino acids. The CDR3 DNA reads TGTGCCAGCGACCAGGGCGTCGCCGGGGAGCTGTTTTTT. Translating it yields CASDQGVAGELFF.

This clone was detected once. J is TRBJ2-3 and V is TRBV4-1; unclear D gene. CDR3 length equals 14 residues. The germline gives CDR1 MGHRA, CDR2 YSYEKL. V lost 1 base, J lost 2 bases, and 7 bases lay in between. As DNA, the CDR3 is TGCGCCAGCAGCCAAGTGGGATACACAGATACGCAGTATTTT. Its protein product is CASSQVGYTDTQYF.

V is TRBV5-1 and J is TRBJ2-2; D tentatively fits TRBD1 or TRBD2 (6 bases each). V lost 4 bases and J 0 bases, leaving 13 bases between the germline ends. The CDR3 totals 16 residues. The germline gives CDR1 SGHRS, CDR2 YFSETQ. The CDR3 protein is CASSPSGASNTGELFF. The CDR3 coding sequence is TGCGCCAGCAGCCCATCGGGGGCATCGAACACCGGGGAGCTGTTTTTT.

The chain is built from TRBV5-1 and TRBJ1-2; 7 nucleotides match TRBD1. CDR1 SGHRS and CDR2 YFSETQ come from the germline V gene. This CDR3 has 15 amino acids. V lost 1 base, J lost 0 bases, and 3 bases stayed unmatched. CDR3 nucleotide sequence: TGCGCCAGCAGCTTGACAGGGGTTGCTAACTATGGCTACACCTTC. It is translated as CASSLTGVANYGYTF. Drawing the rest from reference TRBV5-1 and TRBJ1-2, the complete variable domain is KAGVTQTPRYLIKTRGQQVTLSCSPISGHRSVSWYQQTPGQGLQFLFEYFSETQRNKGNFPGRFSGRQFSNSRSEMNVSTLELGDSALYLCASSLTGVANYGYTFGSGTRLTVV.

The J gene is TRBJ2-1, the V gene TRBV12-5; 10 nucleotides match TRBD2. The length of the CDR3 is 16 residues. Germline loops: CDR1 LGHNT, CDR2 FRNRAP. Unmatched junction bases numbered 10, after V lost 5 bases and J lost 6 bases. The CDR3 region has the DNA TGTGCTAGTGGTCTACCCCCGGGACTAGCGTTCAATGAGCAGTTCTTC. Its protein is CASGLPPGLAFNEQFF.

This chain links TRBV7-9 with TRBJ1-2, with D uncertain. This CDR3 is built from 15 residues. CDR1 is SEHNR, CDR2 FQNEAQ, per germline (reference sequence). Trimming removed 1 base at V and 8 bases at J, with 17 bases between. The DNA of the CDR3 is TGTGCCAGCAGCTTAGGGACTACGGGATGGGGAGGCTACACCTTC. It is translated as CASSLGTTGWGGYTF.

The chain employs TRBV5-6 and TRBJ2-7; 8 nucleotides match TRBD1. The CDR3 extends over 16 amino acids. V lost 5 bases to trimming and J lost 0 bases; unmatched junction nucleotides: 10. The germline CDR1 and CDR2 sequences are SGHDT and YYEEEE. For the CDR3, the DNA is TGTGCCAGCAGTACCCGCAGGGGGCCCCTCTCCTACGAGCAGTACTTC. Its translation is CASSTRRGPLSYEQYF.

This chain connects TRBV6-6 to TRBJ2-7; D uncertain. Germline CDR1 is MNHNY and CDR2 is SVGAGI (reference sequence). Trimming cost V 2 bases and J 2 bases, with 7 bases left between them. The CDR3 covers 13 residues. The CDR3 DNA reads as TGTGCCAGCAGTTACGTGGGCACCTACGAGCAGTACTTC. Translating gives CASSYVGTYEQYF.